These 24 T cell receptor beta chains share one sample of origin, sequenced in a study of breast tumors, draining lymph nodes, adjacent tissues. Each CDR3 protein is one row after TCRdb ran MiXCR on the multiplex PCR reads. The data contain 200,000 to 250,000 distinct CDR3 sequences, less than 40% of them singletons. The lymph nodes were axillary draining lymph nodes from breast cancer patients. Sequencing was performed on axillary lymph node tissue. These receptors were taken from a female donor with breast cancer. Some clones in this sample may be carry-over from other donors' samples.

This clonotype was detected only a few times. This could be a read error, since a much larger clone is one nucleotide away. The gene calls are TRBV27 and TRBJ1-2; TRBD1 matches 7 bases. V lost 6 bases, J lost 4 bases, and 5 bases stayed unmatched. There are 13 residues in the CDR3. The germline V gene has CDR1 MNHEY and CDR2 SMNVEV (reference sequence). The CDR3 region is CASSQTGTYGYTF. The CDR3 DNA reads TGTGCCAGCAGCCAGACAGGGACCTATGGCTACACCTTC.

This clonotype has ten or more counts. The chain employs TRBV2 and TRBJ2-7, with 8 bases that match TRBD2. The length of the CDR3 is 14 residues. Germline CDR1 and CDR2: SNHLY and FYNNEI. With 6 bases clipped from V and 1 base from J, the junction kept 5 bases outside the gene matches. CDR3: CASRAGTSSYEQYF. The CDR3 coding sequence is TGTGCCAGCAGAGCAGGGACTAGTTCCTACGAGCAGTACTTC.

In its sample, this clonotype was seen many times. The rearrangement links TRBV20-1 to TRBJ2-5, with 10 bases aligning to TRBD1. J gave up 6 bases and V 6 bases, and 7 bases lay outside the gene matches. This CDR3 is built from 13 residues. The V gene's germline CDR1 is DFQATT and CDR2 SNEGSKA (reference sequence). The CDR3 region has the DNA TGCAGTGCCGAGACAGGGGGCGCGCAGACCCAGTACTTC. Translated, it gives CSAETGGAQTQYF.

The rearrangement links TRBV7-3 to TRBJ2-6, with no clear D. CDR3 size: 15 residues. V was cut by 0 bases and J by 0 bases, with 3 bases left in between. CDR1 is SGHTA, CDR2 FQGTGA, per germline. CDR3 loop: CASSLTNSGANVLTF. For the CDR3, the DNA is TGTGCCAGCAGCTTAACGAACTCTGGGGCCAACGTCCTGACTTTC.

The table lists this clonotype with many counts. The genes are TRBV12-3 or TRBV12-4 and TRBJ2-3; D perhaps matches TRBD2 (5 bases). V was shortened by 0 bases and J by 3 bases, with 13 bases between the two germline ends. The CDR3 has 16 amino acids. In DNA, the CDR3 is TGTGCCAGCAGTTTAGCGGGAGCCGACAAGACAGATACGCAGTATTTT. Protein: CASSLAGADKTDTQYF.

The chain recombines TRBV10-3 with TRBJ2-5, with 10 bases identical to TRBD2. CDR1 is ENHRY and CDR2 is SYGVKD in the germline V gene. With V trimmed by 2 bases and J by 0 bases, 0 bases remained unmatched. This CDR3 is built from 15 residues. CDR3: CAISELAGDQETQYF. The CDR3 DNA reads TGTGCCATCAGTGAGCTAGCGGGGGACCAAGAGACCCAGTACTTC.

As for this clonotype: A much larger clonotype is one base distant, so this may be a read error. This sequence joins TRBV11-2 and TRBJ2-7, with a weak D call TRBD2 (7 bases). Germline values: CDR1 SGHAT, CDR2 FQNNGV. This CDR3 has 14 residues. The CDR3 DNA sequence: TGTGCCTGCAGCTTAGGGGGGGGCCCCTACGAGCAGTACTTC. It codes for CACSLGGGPYEQYF.

This chain links TRBV27 with TRBJ1-5; TRBD1 matches 7 bases. The germline V gene encodes CDR1 MNHEY and CDR2 SMNVEV (reference sequence). V shed 0 bases, J shed 2 bases, and the junction held 4 bases outside the gene matches. The CDR3 covers 16 residues. The CDR3 region is CASSLSMTGRNQPQHF. CDR3 sequence (DNA): TGTGCCAGCAGTTTATCGATGACAGGGCGCAATCAGCCCCAGCATTTT.

A single count supports this clonotype. A single base separates this from a much larger clone, so it may be a read error. The chain couples TRBV6-5 to TRBJ1-2; possible D gene TRBD1, 5 bases. Trimming stripped 6 bases from V and 3 bases from J, with 17 bases between. This CDR3 is built from 15 residues. Germline values: CDR1 MNHEY, CDR2 SVGAGI. The CDR3 sequence: CASRYDHSGYYGYTF. CDR3 bases: TGTGCCAGCAGGTACGATCATTCAGGGTACTATGGCTACACCTTC.

The rearrangement joins TRBV19 to TRBJ2-1; D perhaps matches TRBD2 (6 bases). The germline CDR1 and CDR2 sequences are LNHDA and SQIVND (reference sequence). The CDR3 length is 15 residues. Trimming pared 3 bases from V and 7 bases from J, leaving 16 bases between. CDR3 residues: CASSIRGGTRNEQFF. DNA of the CDR3: TGTGCCAGTAGTATTCGTGGGGGGACGAGAAATGAGCAGTTCTTC.

This clonotype was found many times. The V gene is TRBV19, the J gene TRBJ1-2, with D tentatively TRBD1 (5 bases). The ends were cut back, 2 bases at V and 9 bases at J, with 10 bases in the middle. The CDR3 consists of 12 residues. Germline V gene lookup returns CDR1 LNHDA and CDR2 SQIVND (reference sequence). The CDR3 bases are TGTGCCAGTAGTATAAAAGGGACTAGCTACACCTTC. Protein: CASSIKGTSYTF. Together with reference TRBV19 and TRBJ1-2, the CDR3 gives the full variable domain: DGGITQSPKYLFRKEGQNVTLSCEQNLNHDAMYWYRQDPGQGLRLIYYSQIVNDFQKGDIAEGYSVSREKKESFPLTVTSAQKNPTAFYLCASSIKGTSYTFGSGTRLTVV.

This clonotype was found many times. The rearrangement joins TRBV18 to TRBJ1-4; D not certain. CDR1 is KGHSH and CDR2 is LQKENI in the germline V gene. CDR3 length: 12 residues. The ends were cut back, 6 bases at V and 4 bases at J, with 6 bases in the middle. The CDR3 protein is CASSGVNEKLFF. As DNA, the CDR3 is TGTGCCAGCTCCGGAGTTAATGAAAAACTGTTTTTT.

The chain links TRBV7-2 to TRBJ1-2; no definite D call. Germline assignment: CDR1 SGHTA and CDR2 FQGNSA. Trimming removed 1 base from V and 3 bases from J, with 9 bases in between. This CDR3 contains 14 residues. The CDR3 DNA sequence: TGTGCCAGCAGCTTAGGGTGGGCCGACTATGGCTACACCTTC. Its protein product is CASSLGWADYGYTF.

A few counts support this clonotype. A read error is possible here, since a much larger clone lies one base away. The chain is built from TRBV6-4 and TRBJ2-5; the match to TRBD2 covers 8 bases. This CDR3 is 16 amino acids long. Germline V CDR1 and CDR2: MRHNA, SNTAGT. The DNA of the CDR3 is TGTGCCAGCAGTCACTCGATGCGGGGGGCCGGGGAGACCCAGTACTTC. Translating it yields CASSHSMRGAGETQYF.

This clonotype was seen at least ten times. The chain couples TRBV20-1 to TRBJ2-7; 10 positions agree with TRBD2. V lost 7 bases and J lost 6; bases outside the gene matches: 12. This CDR3 region has 14 residues. Looked up from germline, CDR1 is DFQATT and CDR2 is SNEGSKA (reference sequence). Here the CDR3 DNA reads TGCAGTGTGAGGTTCCTAGCGGGAGTGTCCGAGCAGTACTTC. This gives the protein CSVRFLAGVSEQYF.

This clonotype has more than one count but fewer than ten. The chain uses TRBV6-1 and TRBJ1-2; D is undetermined. The germline CDR1 and CDR2 sequences are MNHNS and SASEGT. CDR3 size: 14 residues. The V and J ends lost 4 bases and 5 bases respectively, with 14 bases between them. Here the CDR3 DNA reads TGTGCCAGCAGTGCCCGAGACGGACTTTATGGCTACACCTTC. As protein: CASSARDGLYGYTF.

About this clonotype itself: Because the CDR3's place on the DNA is in doubt, the DNA is left out and the CDR3 is given as listed by TCRdb. The chain couples TRBV10-3 to TRBJ1-2; the table's D call, TRBD1, has no DNA check behind it. Germline V gene data show CDR1 as ENHRY and CDR2 as SYGVKD. The CDR3 is 18 residues long, counting both termini. The CDR3 loop is CAICSAQVDRGLVYGYTF.

This chain uses TRBV2 with TRBJ2-3; a possible D gene is TRBD1 (5 bases). The V gene lost 8 bases and the J gene lost 1 base, with 22 bases spanning the gap. The CDR3 contains 17 residues. Germline CDR1 reads SNHLY; CDR2 reads FYNNEI. The CDR3 is CASSFGPQGVGTDTQYF. CDR3 in DNA: TGTGCCAGCTCATTCGGGCCCCAGGGTGTGGGCACAGATACGCAGTATTTT.

In its sample, this clonotype was seen many times. This rearrangement joins TRBV29-1 to TRBJ2-5; D is ambiguous. The CDR3 is 13 residues long. V was clipped by 1 base and J by 0 bases, with 6 bases between them. CDR1 and CDR2 from the germline V gene are SQVTM and ANQGSEA. For the CDR3, the DNA is TGCAGCGTTGAAGGTGGATACCAAGAGACCCAGTACTTC. Translation: CSVEGGYQETQYF.

In this sample, this clonotype turned up a few times. This may come from a read error, since a much larger clone is one base off. The V call is TRBV6-6, the J call TRBJ1-6; no clear D gene. Germline loops: CDR1 MNHNY, CDR2 SVGAGI (reference sequence). The V end lost 5 bases, the J end lost 0 bases, and 11 bases lay between the germline ends. The CDR3 covers 16 residues. DNA for the CDR3: TGTGCCAGCAGTCTTGAGGCCCTCTCCTATAATTCACCCCTCCACTTT. This encodes CASSLEALSYNSPLHF.

Points on this clonotype: This could be a read error, since a much larger clone is one nucleotide away. The J gene is TRBJ1-2, the V gene TRBV6-6, with D uncertain. The CDR3 spans 11 residues. Germline V gene sequence: CDR1 MNHNY, CDR2 SVGAGI (reference sequence). The V and J ends lost 5 bases and 6 bases respectively, with 7 bases between them. CDR3 DNA sequence: TGTGCCAGCAGTCACGGGGATGGCTACACCTTC. Translated: CASSHGDGYTF.

This clonotype was detected a few times. A clone one base away is much larger, so this may be a read error. The chain employs TRBV6-5 and TRBJ1-5; possibly TRBD1 for D (6 bases). In germline, CDR1 is MNHEY, CDR2 SVGAGI. Between the trimmed V and J ends, which lost 7 bases and 5 bases, there was a span of 12 bases. The CDR3 is made up of 13 amino acids. Here the CDR3 DNA reads TGTGCCAGCACCCCAGGGGTGGATCAGCCCCAGCATTTT. Encoded protein: CASTPGVDQPQHF.

This chain connects TRBV5-4 to TRBJ2-1, with a tentative D call TRBD2 (6 bases). Germline lookup yields CDR1 SGHNT and CDR2 YYREEE (reference sequence). V lost 5 bases, J lost 0 bases, and 15 bases lay in between. The CDR3 spans 16 residues. Here the CDR3 DNA reads TGTGCCAGCAGTCCCACTAGCCGAAGCTCCTACAATGAGCAGTTCTTC. Translated: CASSPTSRSSYNEQFF.

This clonotype has just one count. The J gene is TRBJ1-1, the V gene TRBV10-3; 8 nucleotides agree with TRBD1. The V gene's germline CDR1 is ENHRY and CDR2 SYGVKD. CDR3 length equals 16 residues. Trimming at V came to 10 bases and at J to 3 bases, leaving 16 bases not matched to a gene. The CDR3 here is CASGQGAEIGDTEAFF. The CDR3 nucleotides read TGTGCCAGCGGCCAGGGGGCTGAAATAGGGGACACTGAAGCTTTCTTT.